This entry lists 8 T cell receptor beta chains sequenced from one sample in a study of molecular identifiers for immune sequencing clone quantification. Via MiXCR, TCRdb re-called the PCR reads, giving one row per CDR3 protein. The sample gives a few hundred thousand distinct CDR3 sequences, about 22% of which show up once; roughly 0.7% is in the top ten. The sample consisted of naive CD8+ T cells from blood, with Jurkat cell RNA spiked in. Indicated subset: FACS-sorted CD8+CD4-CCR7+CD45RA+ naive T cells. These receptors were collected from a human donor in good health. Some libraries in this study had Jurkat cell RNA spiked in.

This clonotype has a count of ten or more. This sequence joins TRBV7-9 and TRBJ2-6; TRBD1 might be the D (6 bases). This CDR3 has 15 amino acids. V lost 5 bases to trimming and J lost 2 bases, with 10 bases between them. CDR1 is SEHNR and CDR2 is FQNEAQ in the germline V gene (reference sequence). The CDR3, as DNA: TGTGCCAGCAGCCCCAAGGGGGCTGGGGCCAACGTCCTGACTTTC. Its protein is CASSPKGAGANVLTF.

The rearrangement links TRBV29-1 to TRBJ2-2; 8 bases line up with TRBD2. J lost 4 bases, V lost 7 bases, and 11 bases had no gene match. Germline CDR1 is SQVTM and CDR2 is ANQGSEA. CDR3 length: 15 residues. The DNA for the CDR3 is TGCAGCGCCCTTGACGCGGGAGGAATCACCGGGGAGCTGTTTTTT. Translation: CSALDAGGITGELFF.

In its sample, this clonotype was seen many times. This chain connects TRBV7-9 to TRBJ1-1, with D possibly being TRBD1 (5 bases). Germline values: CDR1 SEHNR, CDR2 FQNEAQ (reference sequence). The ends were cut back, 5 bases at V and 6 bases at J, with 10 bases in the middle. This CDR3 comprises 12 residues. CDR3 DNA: TGTGCCAGCAGCCCACCGGGGCCTGAAGCTTTCTTT. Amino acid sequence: CASSPPGPEAFF.

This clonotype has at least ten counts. CDR3 loop: CASSVGQGAGQPQHF. As DNA, the CDR3 is TGTGCCAGCAGCGTAGGGCAGGGGGCCGGTCAGCCCCAGCATTTT. The chain uses TRBV9 and TRBJ1-5, with TRBD1 matching 8 bases. The V gene end was trimmed by 0 bases and the J gene end by 6 bases; junction bases not matched to a gene: 5. CDR1 is SGDLS, CDR2 YYNGEE, per germline. The CDR3 runs 15 residues.

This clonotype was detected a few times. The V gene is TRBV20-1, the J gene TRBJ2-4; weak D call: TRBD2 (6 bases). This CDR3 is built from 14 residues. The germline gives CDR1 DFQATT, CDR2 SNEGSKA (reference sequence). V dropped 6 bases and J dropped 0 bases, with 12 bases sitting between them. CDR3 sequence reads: CSADSGLAKNIQYF. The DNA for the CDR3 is TGCAGTGCCGATAGCGGACTAGCCAAAAACATTCAGTACTTC.

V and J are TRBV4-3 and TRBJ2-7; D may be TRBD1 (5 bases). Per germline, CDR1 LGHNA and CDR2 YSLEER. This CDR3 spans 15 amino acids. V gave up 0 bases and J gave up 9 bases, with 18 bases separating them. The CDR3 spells CASSQDDRTTWGQYF. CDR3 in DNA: TGCGCCAGCAGCCAAGATGATAGGACAACCTGGGGGCAGTACTTC.

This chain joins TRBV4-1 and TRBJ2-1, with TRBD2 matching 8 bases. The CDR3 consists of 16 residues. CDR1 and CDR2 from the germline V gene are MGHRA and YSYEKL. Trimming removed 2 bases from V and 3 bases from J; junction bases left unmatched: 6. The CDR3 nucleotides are TGCGCCAGCAGCCAAACCCCAGCGGGGGACTACAATGAGCAGTTCTTC. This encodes CASSQTPAGDYNEQFF.

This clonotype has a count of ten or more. The chain's CDR3 is CSASTGLNSPLHF. CDR3 coding DNA: TGCAGCGCTTCCACGGGGCTGAATTCACCCCTCCACTTT. The V call is TRBV29-1, the J call TRBJ1-6, with TRBD1 as a possible D gene (5 bases). CDR3 length: 13 residues. Trimming pared 7 bases from V and 7 bases from J, leaving 14 bases between. Germline CDR1 and CDR2: SQVTM and ANQGSEA.